This entry concerns a single TCR beta chain. These data are taken from a study of cytomegalovirus exposure and HLA in healthy donors. The PCR used 60 Vbeta and 13 Jbeta primers. In the original workflow: A follow-up analysis tallied some 80 million unique TCR beta chains, roughly 11 million shared. Some clones are missing from TCRdb's copy, which holds only in-frame ones; the method was immunoSEQ multiplex PCR. V, J and clone size are taken as reported in that table, and D and trimming were inferred from the DNA itself. Of around 130,000 clones listed, approximately 74% are singletons. CDR1 and CDR2 from the germline V gene are SGHTA and FQGNSA. V was clipped by 5 bases and J by 2 bases; unmatched bases: 5. The length of the CDR3 is 15 residues.

The TCR comes from a man aged 40-55 years in good health and CMV-seropositive. What was sequenced was PBMCs. The V and J genes are TRBV7-2 and TRBJ1-2; 10 nucleotides match TRBD1. The CDR3 is CASSTRQGANYGYTF. The CDR3, as DNA: TGTGCCAGCAGCACCCGACAGGGGGCGAACTATGGCTACACCTTC.